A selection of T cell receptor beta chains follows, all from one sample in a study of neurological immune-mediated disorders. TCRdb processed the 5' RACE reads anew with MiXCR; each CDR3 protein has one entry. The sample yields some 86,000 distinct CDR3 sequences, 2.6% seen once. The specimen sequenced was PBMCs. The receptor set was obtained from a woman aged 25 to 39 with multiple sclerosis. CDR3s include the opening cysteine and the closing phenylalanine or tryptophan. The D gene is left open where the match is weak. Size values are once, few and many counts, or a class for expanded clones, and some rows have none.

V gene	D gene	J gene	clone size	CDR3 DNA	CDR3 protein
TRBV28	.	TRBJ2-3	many	TGTGCCAGCAGTTTAATCAACCAGAATACGCAGTATTTT	CASSLINQNTQYF
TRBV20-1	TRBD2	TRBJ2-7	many	TGCAGTGCTAGGACGGGACTAGCGGGAGGGGACTCCTACGAGCAGTACTTC	CSARTGLAGGDSYEQYF
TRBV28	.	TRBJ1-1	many	TGTGCCAGGAGGCCTGGGAACACTGAAGCTTTCTTT	CARRPGNTEAFF
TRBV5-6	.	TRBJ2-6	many	TGTGCCAGCAGCCTCCTTAGCTCTGGGGCCAACGTCCTGACTTTC	CASSLLSSGANVLTF
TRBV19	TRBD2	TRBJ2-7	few	TGTGCCAGTAGTCTGCAACCGGGACTAGCGTCTTACGAGCAGTACTTC	CASSLQPGLASYEQYF
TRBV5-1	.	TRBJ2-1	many	TGCGCCAGCAGCTTCGCGGATCCCTACAATGAGCAGTTCTTC	CASSFADPYNEQFF
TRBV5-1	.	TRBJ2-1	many	TGCGCCAGCAGGGCCGGGACTGACTACAATGAGCAGTTCTTC	CASRAGTDYNEQFF
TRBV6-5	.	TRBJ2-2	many	TGTGCCAGCAGTTACTCTTCCCGAGGGGGTATCACCGGGGAGCTGTTTTTT	CASSYSSRGGITGELFF
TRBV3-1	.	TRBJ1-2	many	TGTGCCAGCAGCCAAGGTCACAGACTATATGGCTACACCTTC	CASSQGHRLYGYTF
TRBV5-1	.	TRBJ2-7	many	TGCGCCAGCAGCTTCGACGGATACGAGCAGTACTTC	CASSFDGYEQYF
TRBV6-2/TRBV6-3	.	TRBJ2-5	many	TGTGCCAGCAGAGATACAGGGCTGGAGACCCAGTACTTC	CASRDTGLETQYF
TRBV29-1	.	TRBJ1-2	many	TGCAGCGTAGTGACAGAGCAGAACTATGGCTACACCTTC	CSVVTEQNYGYTF
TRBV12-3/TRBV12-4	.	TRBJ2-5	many	TGTGCCAGCACTTCAAGCGAGACCCAGTACTTC	CASTSSETQYF
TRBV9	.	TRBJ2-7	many	TGTGCCAGCAGCCCCCCGGGCCAGCAATACGAGCAGTACTTC	CASSPPGQQYEQYF
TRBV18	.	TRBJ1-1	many	TGTGCCAGCTCACCAGCTCCGAACACTGAAGCTTTCTTT	CASSPAPNTEAFF
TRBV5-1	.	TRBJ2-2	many	TGCGCCAGCAGTACGGGAACGAACACCGGGGAGCTGTTTTTT	CASSTGTNTGELFF
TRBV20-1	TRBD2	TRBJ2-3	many	TGCAGTGCTTCCGACCTTATAGCGGGAGGGACAGATACGCAGTATTTT	CSASDLIAGGTDTQYF
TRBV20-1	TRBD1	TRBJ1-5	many	TGCAGTGCTACCACAGGGGGCCCACCGAATCAGCCCCAGCATTTT	CSATTGGPPNQPQHF
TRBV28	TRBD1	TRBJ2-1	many	TGTGCCAGCAGTTTCGGGACAGGGGTGTCTTATGTCGGCGATGAGCAGTTCTTC	CASSFGTGVSYVGDEQFF
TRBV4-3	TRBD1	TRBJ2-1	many	TGCGCCAGCAGCCAGTCAACAGGGGGCAGATACAATGAGCAGTTCTTC	CASSQSTGGRYNEQFF
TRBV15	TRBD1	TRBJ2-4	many	TGTGCCACCAGCAGAGCCCAGGGGGCGGCTATCCTTCAGTACTTC	CATSRAQGAAILQYF
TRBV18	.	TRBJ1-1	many	TGTGCCAGCTCACCAAGGGTGTGGGGGACGAACACTGAAGCTTTCTTT	CASSPRVWGTNTEAFF
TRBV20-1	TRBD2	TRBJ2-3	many	TGCAGTGCTAGAGATACCAGCGGGAGAAGCACAGATACGCAGTATTTT	CSARDTSGRSTDTQYF
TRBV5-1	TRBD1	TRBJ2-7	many	TGCGCCAGCAGCAGGGGGACAGAAAAATACGAGCAGTACTTC	CASSRGTEKYEQYF
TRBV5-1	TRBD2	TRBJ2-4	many	TGCGCCAGCAGCTACGGTAGGGTAGCGGGACGTGCCAAAAACATTCAGTACTTC	CASSYGRVAGRAKNIQYF
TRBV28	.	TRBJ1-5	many	TGTGCCGCCAAAAGGAGGAATCAGCCCCAGCATTTT	CAAKRRNQPQHF
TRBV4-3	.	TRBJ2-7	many	TGCGCCAGCAGCCCCAGCACGAGCTCCTACGAGCAGTACTTC	CASSPSTSSYEQYF
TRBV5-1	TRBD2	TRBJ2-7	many	TGCGCCAGCAGCTCCGGGGGGATATCCTACGAGCAGTACTTC	CASSSGGISYEQYF
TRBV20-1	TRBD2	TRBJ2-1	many	TGCAGTGCTCCAAAAAGCGGGAGCAATGAGCAGTTCTTC	CSAPKSGSNEQFF
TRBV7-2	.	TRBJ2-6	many	TGTGCCAGCAGCCCAACAGTCTCTGGGGCCAACGTCCTGACTTTC	CASSPTVSGANVLTF
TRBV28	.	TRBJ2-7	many	TGTGCCAGCAGTTTTTTCCTCGAGCAGTACTTC	CASSFFLEQYF
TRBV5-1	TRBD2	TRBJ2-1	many	TGCGCCAGCAAAACAGCGGGAGGGTCCAATGAGCAGTTCTTC	CASKTAGGSNEQFF
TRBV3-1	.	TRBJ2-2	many	TGTGCCAGCAGCCCCACTGGAGGGGTTAACACCGGGGAGCTGTTTTTT	CASSPTGGVNTGELFF
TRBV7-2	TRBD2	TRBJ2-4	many	TGTGCCAGCAGCTTAGGCGGGGGGCGGACCAAAAACATTCAGTACTTC	CASSLGGGRTKNIQYF
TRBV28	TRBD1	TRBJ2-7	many	TGTGCCAGCACCGGACAGGGTGATGAGCAGTACTTC	CASTGQGDEQYF
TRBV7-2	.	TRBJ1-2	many	TGTGCCAGCAGCTTAGCGGGGGAACGCTATGGCTACACCTTC	CASSLAGERYGYTF
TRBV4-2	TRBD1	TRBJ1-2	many	TGTGCCAGCAGCCAAGGGACAGGCAATGGCTACACCTTC	CASSQGTGNGYTF
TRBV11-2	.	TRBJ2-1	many	TGTGCCAGCAGCTTAGTACAGAGCTCCTACAATGAGCAGTTCTTC	CASSLVQSSYNEQFF
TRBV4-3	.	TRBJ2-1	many	TGCGCCAGCAGCCAAGATCTGGTGGATGAGCAGTTCTTC	CASSQDLVDEQFF
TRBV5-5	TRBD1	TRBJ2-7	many	TGTGCCAGCAGTCCCGGGACAGGGGAGTACGAGCAGTACTTC	CASSPGTGEYEQYF
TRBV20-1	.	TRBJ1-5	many	TGCAGTGCCCCTAATCAGCCCCAGCATTTT	CSAPNQPQHF
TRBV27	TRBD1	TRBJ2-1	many	TGTGCCAGCTGGGACAGCTACAATGAGCAGTTCTTC	CASWDSYNEQFF
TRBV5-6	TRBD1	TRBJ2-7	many	TGTGCCAGCAGCCCTACCGGACAGGGGTACTACGAGCAGTACTTC	CASSPTGQGYYEQYF
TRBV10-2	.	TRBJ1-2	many	TGCGCCAGCAGTGGCTTTTCGGTCGGGGGGCATGGCTACACCTTC	CASSGFSVGGHGYTF
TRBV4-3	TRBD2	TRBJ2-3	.	TGCGCCAGCAGCCTAATAGCGGGAGCCCCTGGCACAGATACGCAGTATTTT	CASSLIAGAPGTDTQYF
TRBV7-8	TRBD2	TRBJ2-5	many	TGTGCCAGCAGCCGAGGGACTAGCGGGAACCAAGAGACCCAGTACTTC	CASSRGTSGNQETQYF
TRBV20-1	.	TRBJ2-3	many	TGCAGTGCTAGGCCTCTGGGCAGCGGAACCGCAGATACGCAGTATTTT	CSARPLGSGTADTQYF
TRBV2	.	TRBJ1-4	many	TGTGCCAGCAGTGTAGGGCCAACTAATGAAAAACTGTTTTTT	CASSVGPTNEKLFF
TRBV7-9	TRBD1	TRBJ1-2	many	TGTGCCAGCAGTCGACAGGGAGCGGCGTATGGCTACACCTTC	CASSRQGAAYGYTF
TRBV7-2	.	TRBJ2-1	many	TGTGCCAGCAGCTTAGTCAATGAGCAGTTCTTC	CASSLVNEQFF
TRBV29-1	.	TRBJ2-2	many	TGCAGCGTTGAATTGGGGGACTGGATCACCGGGGAGCTGTTTTTT	CSVELGDWITGELFF
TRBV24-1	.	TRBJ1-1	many	TGTGCCACCAGTGATTCCGCCGGGGTGAACACTGAAGCTTTCTTT	CATSDSAGVNTEAFF
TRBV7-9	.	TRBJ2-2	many	TGTGCCAGCACCCCTATGGGGCTCCTGGAGAACACCGGGGAGCTGTTTTTT	CASTPMGLLENTGELFF